This T cell receptor (beta chain) stems from a study of blood T cell repertoires in COVID-19. Looking at the study overall: The United States, Italy and Spain were the sources of the acute and convalescent COVID-19 samples. Sample material is recorded as cDNA or gDNA derived from T cells, B-cell-depleted T cells, or PBMCs.

Some clones are missing from TCRdb's copy, which holds only in-frame ones; the method was immunoSEQ multiplex PCR. The sample includes over 200,000 clones, over 75% of them seen just once. Trimming removed 5 bases from V and 5 bases from J; junction bases left unmatched: 9. The CDR3 loop spans 14 amino acids. CDR1 is SGHNT and CDR2 is YYREEE in the germline V gene (reference sequence). The sequencing sample was made of PBMCs or T cells enriched from blood (not recorded which). The origin of this receptor is a woman aged 45 to 65 who had recovered from COVID-19. V gene TRBV5-4 combines with J gene TRBJ2-5, with 7 bases lining up with TRBD1. The CDR3 sequence: CASSLNRGLETQYF. The DNA of the CDR3 is TGTGCCAGCAGTTTAAACAGGGGCTTGGAGACCCAGTACTTC. The complete variable domain, with remaining parts taken from reference TRBV5-4 and TRBJ2-5, reads ETGVTQSPTHLIKTRGQQVTLRCSSQSGHNTVSWYQQALGQGPQFIFQYYREEENGRGNFPPRFSGLQFPNYSSELNVNALELDDSALYLCASSLNRGLETQYFGPGTRLLVL.